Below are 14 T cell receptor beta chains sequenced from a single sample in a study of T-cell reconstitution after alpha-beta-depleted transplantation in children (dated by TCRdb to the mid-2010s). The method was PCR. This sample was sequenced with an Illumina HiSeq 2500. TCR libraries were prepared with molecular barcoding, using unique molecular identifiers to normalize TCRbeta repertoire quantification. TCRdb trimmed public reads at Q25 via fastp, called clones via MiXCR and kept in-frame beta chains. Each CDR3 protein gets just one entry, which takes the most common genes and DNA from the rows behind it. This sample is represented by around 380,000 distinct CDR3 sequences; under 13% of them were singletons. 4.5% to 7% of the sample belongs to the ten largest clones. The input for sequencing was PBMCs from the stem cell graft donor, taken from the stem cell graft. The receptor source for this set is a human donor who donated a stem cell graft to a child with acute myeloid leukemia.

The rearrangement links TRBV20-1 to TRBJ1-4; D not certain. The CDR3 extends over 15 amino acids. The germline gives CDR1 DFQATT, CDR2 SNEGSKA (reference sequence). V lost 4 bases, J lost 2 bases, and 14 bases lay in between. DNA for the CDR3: TGCAGTGCTACAGATCTCCGACGGACTAATGAAAAACTGTTTTTT. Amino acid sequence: CSATDLRRTNEKLFF.

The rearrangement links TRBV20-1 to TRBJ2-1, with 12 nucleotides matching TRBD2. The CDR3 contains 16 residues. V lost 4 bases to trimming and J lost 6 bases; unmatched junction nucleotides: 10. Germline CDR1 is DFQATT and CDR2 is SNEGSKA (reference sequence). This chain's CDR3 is CSANKGLAGRSNEQFF. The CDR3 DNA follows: TGCAGTGCTAACAAAGGACTAGCGGGAAGGTCCAATGAGCAGTTCTTC.

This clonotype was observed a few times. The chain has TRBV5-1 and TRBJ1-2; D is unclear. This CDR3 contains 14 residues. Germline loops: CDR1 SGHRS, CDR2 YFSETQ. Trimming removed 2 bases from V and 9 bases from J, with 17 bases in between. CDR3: CASSFWSPYQSYTF. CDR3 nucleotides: TGCGCCAGCAGCTTCTGGTCCCCATACCAGAGCTACACCTTC.

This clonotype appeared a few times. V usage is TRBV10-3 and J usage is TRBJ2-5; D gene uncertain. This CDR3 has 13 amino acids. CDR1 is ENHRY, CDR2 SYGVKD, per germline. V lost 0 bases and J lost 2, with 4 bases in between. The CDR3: CAISESKQETQYF. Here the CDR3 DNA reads TGTGCCATCAGTGAGTCGAAACAAGAGACCCAGTACTTC.

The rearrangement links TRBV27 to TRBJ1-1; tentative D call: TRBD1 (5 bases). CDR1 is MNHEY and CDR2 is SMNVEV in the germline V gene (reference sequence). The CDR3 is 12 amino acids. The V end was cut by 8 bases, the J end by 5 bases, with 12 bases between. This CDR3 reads CASGAQGTEAFF. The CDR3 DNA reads TGTGCCAGCGGGGCCCAAGGGACTGAAGCTTTCTTT.

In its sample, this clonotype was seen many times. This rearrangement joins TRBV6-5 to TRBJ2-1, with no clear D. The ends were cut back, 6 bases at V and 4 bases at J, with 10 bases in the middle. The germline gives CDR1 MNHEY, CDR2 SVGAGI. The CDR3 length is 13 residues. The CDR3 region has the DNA TGTGCCAGCAGCTACGACGGTTACAATGAGCAGTTCTTC. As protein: CASSYDGYNEQFF.

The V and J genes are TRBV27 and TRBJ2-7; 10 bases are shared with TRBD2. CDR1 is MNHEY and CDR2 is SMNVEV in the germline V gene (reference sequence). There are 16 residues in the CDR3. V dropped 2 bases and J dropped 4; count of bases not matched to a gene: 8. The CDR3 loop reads CASSLRSSGSQYEQYF. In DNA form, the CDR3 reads TGTGCCAGCAGTTTAAGGTCTAGCGGGAGTCAATACGAGCAGTACTTC.

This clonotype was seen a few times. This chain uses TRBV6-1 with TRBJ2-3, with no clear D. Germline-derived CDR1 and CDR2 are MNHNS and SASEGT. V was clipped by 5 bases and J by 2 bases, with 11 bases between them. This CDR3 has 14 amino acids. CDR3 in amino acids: CASSPRKFTDTQYF. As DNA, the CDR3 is TGTGCCAGCAGTCCGAGAAAGTTCACAGATACGCAGTATTTT.

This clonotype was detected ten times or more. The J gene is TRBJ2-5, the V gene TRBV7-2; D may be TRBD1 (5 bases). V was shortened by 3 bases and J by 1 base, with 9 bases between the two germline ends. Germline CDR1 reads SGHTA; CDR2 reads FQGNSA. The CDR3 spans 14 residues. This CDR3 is CASSLGRSQETQYF. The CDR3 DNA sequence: TGTGCCAGCAGCTTGGGGCGCAGCCAAGAGACCCAGTACTTC.

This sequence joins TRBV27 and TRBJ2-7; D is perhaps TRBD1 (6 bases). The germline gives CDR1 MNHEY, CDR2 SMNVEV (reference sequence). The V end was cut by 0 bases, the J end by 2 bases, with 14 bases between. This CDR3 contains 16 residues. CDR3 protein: CASSLSVGQLTYEQYF. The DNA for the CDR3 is TGTGCCAGCAGTTTATCCGTAGGACAGCTAACCTACGAGCAGTACTTC.

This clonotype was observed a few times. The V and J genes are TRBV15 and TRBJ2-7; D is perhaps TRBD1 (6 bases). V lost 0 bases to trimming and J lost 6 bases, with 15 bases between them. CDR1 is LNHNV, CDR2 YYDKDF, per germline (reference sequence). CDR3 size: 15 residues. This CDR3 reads CATSRDGQGLGEQYV. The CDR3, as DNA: TGTGCCACCAGCAGAGATGGCCAGGGGCTTGGCGAGCAGTACGTC.

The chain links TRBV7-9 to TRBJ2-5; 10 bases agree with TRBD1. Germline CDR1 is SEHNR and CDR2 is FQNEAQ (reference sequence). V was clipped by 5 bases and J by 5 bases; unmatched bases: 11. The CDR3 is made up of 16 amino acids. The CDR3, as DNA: TGTGCCAGCAGCGCTCCGGGACAGGGGCGGGTTGAGACCCAGTACTTC. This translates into CASSAPGQGRVETQYF.

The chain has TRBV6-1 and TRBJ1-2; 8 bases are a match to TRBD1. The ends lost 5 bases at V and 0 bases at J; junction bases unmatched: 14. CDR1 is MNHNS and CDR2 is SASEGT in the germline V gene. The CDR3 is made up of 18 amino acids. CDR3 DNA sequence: TGTGCCAGCAGTCCACCTCGGGGCCAGACAGGGGCTAACTATGGCTACACCTTC. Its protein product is CASSPPRGQTGANYGYTF.

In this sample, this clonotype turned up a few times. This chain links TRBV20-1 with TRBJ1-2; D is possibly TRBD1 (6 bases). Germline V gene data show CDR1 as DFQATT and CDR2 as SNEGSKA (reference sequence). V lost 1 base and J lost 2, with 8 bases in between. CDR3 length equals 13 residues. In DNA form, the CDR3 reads TGCAGTGCTAGAGGGACAGAAAACTATGGCTACACCTTC. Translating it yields CSARGTENYGYTF.